This T cell receptor beta chain was retrieved from a study of blood T cell repertoires in COVID-19 (dated by TCRdb to 2020 to 2022). Describing the broader study: Collaborator samples came from the United States, Italy and Spain and covered acute and convalescent phases of COVID-19. The material from the prospective study consisted of cDNA or gDNA derived from T cells, B-cell-depleted T cells, or PBMCs. The dataset comprised deeply sampled blood TCRbeta repertoires from subjects exposed to, actively infected with, or recovered from COVID-19. The repertoires were released in a freely available public database meant as a resource for research on the immune response to SARS-CoV-2. The samples were drawn from the first 160 participants of the ongoing ImmuneRACE study and from some 1,300 subjects provided by 6 global collaborators. A de-identified subject ID, COVID-19 status, age in years and sex were almost always included in the sample metadata. Where available, HLA class I and class II types were obtained from metadata supplied by the sample provider rather than from assay-based typing.

The collaborating institutions used their own protocols to collect whole blood in K2EDTA tubes. For TCRbeta analysis, collaborator samples were shipped as frozen whole blood, as isolated PBMCs, or as DNA extracted from either sample type. TCRbeta CDR3 regions were amplified from genomic DNA using the immunoSEQ Assay, a bias-controlled multiplex PCR. The authors' analysis ran thus. The number of nucleated cells in each sample was estimated by amplification of reference gene primers within the assay. Sequence reads were collapsed and filtered to measure the absolute abundance of every unique TCRbeta CDR3 rearrangement. For each sample, productive Simpson clonality was calculated by taking the square root of Simpson's diversity index across productive rearrangements. TCRdb holds this immuneACCESS table with in-frame rearrangements only. Some clones are missing; in checked studies, unresolved V genes explain under half, and the rest has no known cause. V and J calls and clone size come straight from that table; D and trimming were deduced from the DNA. Present in this sample are 100,000 to 150,000 clones, about nine tenths of which were seen just once. In total, the top ten clones hold approximately 10% of the sample.

V loses 1 base, J loses 4 bases, and the germline ends lie 13 bases apart. The CDR3 covers 15 residues, taking in both the cysteine and the phenylalanine. Kept here is only the CDR3 DNA, which spans 45 bases and is read in frame from base 1. From a lookup of the germline V gene, CDR1 and CDR2 are SNHLY and FYNNEI. Study-wide findings and limitations: The quantity of clinical and demographic metadata differed by source and by participant and was supplied without curation.

As regards this clone: Its antigen is not yet known. No base quality information exists; no much larger clone differs at one position.

The chain couples TRBV2 to TRBJ1-1; the D gene is not confidently resolved. The TCR sequence derives from a man aged 50-60 years with acute or convalescent COVID-19. The source material was peripheral blood. Read as DNA, the sequence is TGTGCCAGCAGTGAAGACCCCCGACAAGGCACTGAAGCTTTCTTT. It is translated as CASSEDPRQGTEAFF.